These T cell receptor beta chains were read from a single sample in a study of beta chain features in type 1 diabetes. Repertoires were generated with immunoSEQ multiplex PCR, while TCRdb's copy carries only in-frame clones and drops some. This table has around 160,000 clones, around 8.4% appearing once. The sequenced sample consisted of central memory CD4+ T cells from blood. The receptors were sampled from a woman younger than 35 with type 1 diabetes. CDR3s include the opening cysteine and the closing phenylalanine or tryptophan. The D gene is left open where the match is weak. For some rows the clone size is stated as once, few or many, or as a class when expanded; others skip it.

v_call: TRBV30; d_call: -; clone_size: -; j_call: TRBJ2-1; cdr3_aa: CAWSVPARTAQFF; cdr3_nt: TGTGCCTGGAGTGTTCCGGCCCGGACTGCGCAGTTCTTC
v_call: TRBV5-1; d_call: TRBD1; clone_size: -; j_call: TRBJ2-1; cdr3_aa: CASKQGDYNEQFF; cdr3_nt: TGCGCCAGCAAGCAGGGGGATTACAATGAGCAGTTCTTC
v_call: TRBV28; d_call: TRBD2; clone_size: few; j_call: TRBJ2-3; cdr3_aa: CASSFPVAGGTDTQYF; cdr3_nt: TGTGCCAGCAGTTTCCCGGTAGCGGGAGGTACAGATACGCAGTATTTT
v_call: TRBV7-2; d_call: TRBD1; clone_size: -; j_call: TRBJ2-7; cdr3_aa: CASSLASGTGTYEQYF; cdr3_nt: TGTGCCAGCAGCTTAGCCTCCGGGACAGGGACCTACGAGCAGTACTTC
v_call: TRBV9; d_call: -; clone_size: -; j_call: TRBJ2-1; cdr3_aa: CASSGPGTSPYNEQFF; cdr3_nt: TGTGCCAGCAGCGGACCCGGGACATCCCCTTACAATGAGCAGTTCTTC
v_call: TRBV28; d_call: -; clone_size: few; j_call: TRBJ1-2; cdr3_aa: CASTSPAGGSGYGYTF; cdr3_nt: TGTGCCAGCACTTCGCCTGCCGGGGGATCAGGCTATGGCTACACCTTC
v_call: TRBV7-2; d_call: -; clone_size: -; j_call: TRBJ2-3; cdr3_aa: CASAGGLAADTQYF; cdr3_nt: TGTGCCAGCGCTGGGGGCCTAGCGGCAGATACGCAGTATTTT
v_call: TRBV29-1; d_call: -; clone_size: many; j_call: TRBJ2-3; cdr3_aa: CSVDWQGLGDTQYF; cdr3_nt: TGCAGCGTTGACTGGCAGGGTCTTGGAGATACGCAGTATTTT
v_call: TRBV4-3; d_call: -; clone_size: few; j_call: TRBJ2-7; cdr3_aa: CASSQDRASDTYEQYF; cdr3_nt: TGCGCCAGCAGCCAAGATCGGGCTAGCGACACCTACGAGCAGTACTTC
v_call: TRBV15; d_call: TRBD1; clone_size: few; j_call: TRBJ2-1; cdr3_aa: CATRRDRGYDEQFF; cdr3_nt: TGTGCCACCAGGAGGGACAGGGGGTATGATGAGCAGTTCTTC
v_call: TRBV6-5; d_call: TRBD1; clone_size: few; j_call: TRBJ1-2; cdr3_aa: CASNRQGGNYGYTF; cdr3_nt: TGTGCCAGCAACCGACAGGGGGGGAACTATGGCTACACCTTC
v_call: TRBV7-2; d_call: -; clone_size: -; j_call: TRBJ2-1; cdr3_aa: CASSRDRDEQFF; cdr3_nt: TGTGCCAGCAGTCGAGATCGCGATGAGCAGTTCTTC
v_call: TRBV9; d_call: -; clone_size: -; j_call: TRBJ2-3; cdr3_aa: CASSVVSEVADTQYF; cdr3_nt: TGTGCCAGCAGCGTAGTTTCAGAGGTCGCAGATACGCAGTATTTT
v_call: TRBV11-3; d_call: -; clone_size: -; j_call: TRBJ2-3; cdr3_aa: CASSTNLDTQYF; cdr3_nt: TGTGCCAGCAGCACCAACTTAGATACGCAGTATTTT
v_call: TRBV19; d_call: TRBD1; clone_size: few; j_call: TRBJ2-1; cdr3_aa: CASIRTGGYEQFF; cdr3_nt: TGTGCCAGTATCCGGACAGGGGGCTATGAGCAGTTCTTC
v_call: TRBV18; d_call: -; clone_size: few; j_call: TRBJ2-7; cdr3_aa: CASSPGASPSSYEQYF; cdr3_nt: TGTGCCAGCTCACCAGGGGCGTCGCCGAGCTCCTACGAGCAGTACTTC
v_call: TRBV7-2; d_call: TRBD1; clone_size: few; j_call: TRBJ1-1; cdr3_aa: CASSTQGWDTEAFF; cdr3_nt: TGTGCCAGCAGCACACAGGGGTGGGATACTGAAGCTTTCTTT
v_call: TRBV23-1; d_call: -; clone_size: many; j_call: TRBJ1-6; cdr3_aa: CASSQSDRPLTTLHF; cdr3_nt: TGCGCCAGCAGTCAATCAGACAGGCCCCTCACAACCCTCCACTTT
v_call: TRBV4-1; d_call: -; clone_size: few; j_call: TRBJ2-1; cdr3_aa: CASSQASGTYDYNEQFF; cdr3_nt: TGCGCCAGCAGCCAAGCCTCCGGGACTTACGATTACAATGAGCAGTTCTTC
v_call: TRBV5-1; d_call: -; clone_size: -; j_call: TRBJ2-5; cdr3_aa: CASSFSSRETQYF; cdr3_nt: TGCGCCAGCAGCTTTTCTAGCCGAGAGACCCAGTACTTC
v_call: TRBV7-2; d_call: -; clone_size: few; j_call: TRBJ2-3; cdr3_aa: CASKPGLDTQYF; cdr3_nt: TGTGCCAGCAAACCCGGTTTAGATACGCAGTATTTT
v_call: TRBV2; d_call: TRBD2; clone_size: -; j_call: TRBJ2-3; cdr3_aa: CASRDTSGEVDTQYF; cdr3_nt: TGTGCCAGCAGGGACACTAGCGGGGAGGTAGATACGCAGTATTTT